The TCR beta chain described here comes from a study of tumor and adjacent non-tumor tissue in lung cancer. The library came from three nested PCR rounds adapted from ARM-PCR protocols. TCRdb fed the multiplex PCR reads into MiXCR, producing one record per CDR3 protein. Altogether some 66,000 distinct CDR3 sequences are present, about 61% being singletons, with the ten largest covering less than 35%. The CDR3 extends over 14 amino acids. This clonotype was seen once. The junction does not match germline at one end; this may be a read error. RNA was extracted from bulk tissue without any cell sorting. This non-tumor lung sample came from over 3 cm beyond the tumor edge.

The specimen was distant non-tumor lung tissue. The source is a man aged 70 or older with non-small cell lung cancer. The chain uses TRBV12-3 or TRBV12-4 and TRBJ2-1, with 7 bases identical to TRBD1. CDR3 coding DNA: TGTACCAGCAGTGGACAGGAGTCCTTCAATGGGCAGTTCTTC. Protein: CTSSGQESFNGQFF.